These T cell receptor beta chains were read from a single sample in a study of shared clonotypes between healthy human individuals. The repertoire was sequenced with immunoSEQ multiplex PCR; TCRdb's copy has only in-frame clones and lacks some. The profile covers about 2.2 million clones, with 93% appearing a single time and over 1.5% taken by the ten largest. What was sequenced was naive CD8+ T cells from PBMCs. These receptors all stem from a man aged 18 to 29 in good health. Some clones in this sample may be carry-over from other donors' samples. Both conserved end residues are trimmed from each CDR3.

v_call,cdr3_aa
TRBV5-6,ASSLAVAAYEQY
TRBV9,ASSTLSGGYT
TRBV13,ASSVHGGDYGYT
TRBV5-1,ASSVSRTESYEQY
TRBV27,ASSLFPLSYNEQF
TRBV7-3,ASSLGGGAMETQY
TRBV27,ASSLSGGSSTYEQY
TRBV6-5,ASSQSLAYYEQY
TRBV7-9,ASSLGLDEQY
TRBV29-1,SVSGGTRVNEQF
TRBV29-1,SFRPESFGAQETQY
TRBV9,ASSATLFSSYNEQF
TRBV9,ASGTSTSGEDYNEQF
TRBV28,ASSFPNTEAF
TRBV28,ASSNPTRDVGVYGYT
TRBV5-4,ASSLVTSGAHNEQF
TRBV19,ASNQGMNDEQY
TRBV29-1,SVGRGGAGYNEQF
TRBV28,ASSLFGGGLTEAF
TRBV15,ATSETRSSSYEQY
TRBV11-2,ASSLGTGELYNEQF
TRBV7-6,ASSWDRAGEQY
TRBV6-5,ASSYEDRTYNEQF
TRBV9,ASSPGGGRNTEAF
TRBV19,ASSPAGHSYNEQF